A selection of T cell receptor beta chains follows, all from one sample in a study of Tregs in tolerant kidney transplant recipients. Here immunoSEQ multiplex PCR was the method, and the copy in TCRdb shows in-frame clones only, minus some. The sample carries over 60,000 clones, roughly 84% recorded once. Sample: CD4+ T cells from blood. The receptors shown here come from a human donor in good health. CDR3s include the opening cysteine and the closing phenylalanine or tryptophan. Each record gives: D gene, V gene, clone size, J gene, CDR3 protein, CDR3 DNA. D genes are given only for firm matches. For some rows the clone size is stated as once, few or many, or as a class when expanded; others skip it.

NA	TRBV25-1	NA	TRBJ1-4	CASSEHGATNEKLFF	TGTGCCAGCAGTGAACACGGAGCAACTAATGAAAAACTGTTTTTT
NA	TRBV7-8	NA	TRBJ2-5	CASSWPGREWTQYF	TGTGCCAGCAGCTGGCCGGGGAGAGAGTGGACCCAGTACTTC
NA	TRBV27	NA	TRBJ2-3	CASSLGYSTDTQYF	TGTGCCAGCAGTTTAGGCTATAGCACAGATACGCAGTATTTT
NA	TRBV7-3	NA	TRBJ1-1	CASRPGDMNTEAFF	TGTGCCAGCAGACCAGGGGATATGAACACTGAAGCTTTCTTT
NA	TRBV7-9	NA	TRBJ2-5	CASSPLTLYQETQYF	TGTGCCAGCAGTCCCCTTACATTGTACCAAGAGACCCAGTACTTC
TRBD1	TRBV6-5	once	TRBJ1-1	CASRKSLGDREAFF	TGTGCCAGCAGGAAGTCTCTCGGGGACAGAGAAGCTTTCTTT
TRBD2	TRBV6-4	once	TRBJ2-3	CASSGGGRSATDTQYF	TGTGCCAGCAGTGGGGGGGGGAGGTCTGCTACAGATACGCAGTATTTT
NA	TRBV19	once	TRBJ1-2	CASSNMAQGYTF	TGTGCCAGTAGCAACATGGCCCAGGGCTACACCTTC
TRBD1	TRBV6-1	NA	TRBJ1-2	CASSEMGQGVGYTF	TGTGCCAGCAGTGAAATGGGACAGGGGGTTGGCTACACCTTC
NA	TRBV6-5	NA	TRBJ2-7	CASSYSQSSYEQYF	TGTGCCAGCAGTTATAGTCAGTCCTCCTACGAGCAGTACTTC
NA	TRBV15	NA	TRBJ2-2	CATSRPEQGPNTGELFF	TGTGCCACCAGCAGACCAGAACAGGGCCCGAACACCGGGGAGCTGTTTTTT
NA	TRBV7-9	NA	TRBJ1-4	CASSLQGRNEKLFF	TGTGCCAGCAGCCTACAGGGACGTAATGAAAAACTGTTTTTT
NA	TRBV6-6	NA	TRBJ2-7	CASSSNRGAQRYF	TGTGCCAGCAGTTCGAACCGGGGGGCCCAAAGGTACTTC
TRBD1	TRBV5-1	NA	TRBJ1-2	CASSPDDTGGGYTF	TGCGCCAGCAGCCCGGATGACACAGGGGGCGGCTACACCTTC
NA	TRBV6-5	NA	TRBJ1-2	CAGGPQNNYGYTF	TGTGCCGGGGGTCCACAAAATAACTATGGCTACACCTTC
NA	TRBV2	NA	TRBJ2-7	CASSEALRRPTYEQYF	TGTGCCAGCAGTGAAGCGCTTCGGCGCCCGACCTACGAGCAGTACTTC
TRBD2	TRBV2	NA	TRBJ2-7	CASSLAGLNYEQYF	TGTGCCAGCAGTCTAGCGGGGTTAAATTACGAGCAGTACTTC
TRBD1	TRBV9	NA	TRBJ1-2	CASSPGQGLDGYTF	TGTGCCAGCAGCCCGGGACAGGGGCTGGACGGCTACACCTTC
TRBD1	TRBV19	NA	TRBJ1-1	CASGTGTTEAFF	TGTGCCAGTGGGACAGGGACCACTGAAGCTTTCTTT
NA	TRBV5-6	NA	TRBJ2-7	CASSFRRGGLGHEQYF	TGTGCCAGCAGCTTCCGAAGGGGGGGCCTGGGCCACGAGCAGTACTTC